This T cell receptor (beta chain) comes out of a study of blood T cell repertoires in COVID-19. For the study at large: Collection of acute and convalescent COVID-19 samples took place in the United States, Italy and Spain. PBMCs, B-cell-depleted T cells, or T cells provided the cDNA or gDNA that made up the material.

J lost 0 bases, V lost 5 bases, and 6 bases had no gene match. CDR3 size: 16 residues. Germline V gene lookup returns CDR1 SGHTA and CDR2 FQGNSA. As originally analysed: Scientists estimated how many nucleated cells there were by amplifying reference gene primers. Data came from immunoSEQ multiplex PCR; TCRdb stores just in-frame clones and leaves some out. V and J calls and clone size come straight from that table; D and trimming were deduced from the DNA. The profile shows about 120,000 clones, 60% to 80% of them singletons. The J gene is TRBJ1-5, the V gene TRBV7-2; 8 nucleotides match TRBD1. Specimen: peripheral blood. The receptor was derived from a woman aged 80 or over with active or convalescent COVID-19. CDR3 DNA sequence: TGTGCCAGCAGCGTCGGGACAGGCTATAGCAATCAGCCCCAGCATTTT. It translates to CASSVGTGYSNQPQHF.